This T cell receptor (beta chain) was recovered during a study of T cell responses to AZD1222 COVID-19 vaccine. Data came from immunoSEQ multiplex PCR; TCRdb stores just in-frame clones and leaves some out. This table has about 120,000 clones, approximately 86% appearing once. This CDR3 has 15 residues. The germline CDR1 and CDR2 sequences are SGHRS and YFSETQ. Trimming removed 3 bases at V and 1 base at J, with 12 bases between. This clonotype originated in an adult in good health. The chain combines TRBV5-1 with TRBJ2-3, with D perhaps TRBD2 (6 bases). The specimen was peripheral blood, collected on day 0 of AZD1222 vaccination. The CDR3 loop is CASSSEPGGTDTQYF. CDR3 nucleotide sequence: TGCGCCAGCAGCTCGGAACCGGGGGGCACAGATACGCAGTATTTT.